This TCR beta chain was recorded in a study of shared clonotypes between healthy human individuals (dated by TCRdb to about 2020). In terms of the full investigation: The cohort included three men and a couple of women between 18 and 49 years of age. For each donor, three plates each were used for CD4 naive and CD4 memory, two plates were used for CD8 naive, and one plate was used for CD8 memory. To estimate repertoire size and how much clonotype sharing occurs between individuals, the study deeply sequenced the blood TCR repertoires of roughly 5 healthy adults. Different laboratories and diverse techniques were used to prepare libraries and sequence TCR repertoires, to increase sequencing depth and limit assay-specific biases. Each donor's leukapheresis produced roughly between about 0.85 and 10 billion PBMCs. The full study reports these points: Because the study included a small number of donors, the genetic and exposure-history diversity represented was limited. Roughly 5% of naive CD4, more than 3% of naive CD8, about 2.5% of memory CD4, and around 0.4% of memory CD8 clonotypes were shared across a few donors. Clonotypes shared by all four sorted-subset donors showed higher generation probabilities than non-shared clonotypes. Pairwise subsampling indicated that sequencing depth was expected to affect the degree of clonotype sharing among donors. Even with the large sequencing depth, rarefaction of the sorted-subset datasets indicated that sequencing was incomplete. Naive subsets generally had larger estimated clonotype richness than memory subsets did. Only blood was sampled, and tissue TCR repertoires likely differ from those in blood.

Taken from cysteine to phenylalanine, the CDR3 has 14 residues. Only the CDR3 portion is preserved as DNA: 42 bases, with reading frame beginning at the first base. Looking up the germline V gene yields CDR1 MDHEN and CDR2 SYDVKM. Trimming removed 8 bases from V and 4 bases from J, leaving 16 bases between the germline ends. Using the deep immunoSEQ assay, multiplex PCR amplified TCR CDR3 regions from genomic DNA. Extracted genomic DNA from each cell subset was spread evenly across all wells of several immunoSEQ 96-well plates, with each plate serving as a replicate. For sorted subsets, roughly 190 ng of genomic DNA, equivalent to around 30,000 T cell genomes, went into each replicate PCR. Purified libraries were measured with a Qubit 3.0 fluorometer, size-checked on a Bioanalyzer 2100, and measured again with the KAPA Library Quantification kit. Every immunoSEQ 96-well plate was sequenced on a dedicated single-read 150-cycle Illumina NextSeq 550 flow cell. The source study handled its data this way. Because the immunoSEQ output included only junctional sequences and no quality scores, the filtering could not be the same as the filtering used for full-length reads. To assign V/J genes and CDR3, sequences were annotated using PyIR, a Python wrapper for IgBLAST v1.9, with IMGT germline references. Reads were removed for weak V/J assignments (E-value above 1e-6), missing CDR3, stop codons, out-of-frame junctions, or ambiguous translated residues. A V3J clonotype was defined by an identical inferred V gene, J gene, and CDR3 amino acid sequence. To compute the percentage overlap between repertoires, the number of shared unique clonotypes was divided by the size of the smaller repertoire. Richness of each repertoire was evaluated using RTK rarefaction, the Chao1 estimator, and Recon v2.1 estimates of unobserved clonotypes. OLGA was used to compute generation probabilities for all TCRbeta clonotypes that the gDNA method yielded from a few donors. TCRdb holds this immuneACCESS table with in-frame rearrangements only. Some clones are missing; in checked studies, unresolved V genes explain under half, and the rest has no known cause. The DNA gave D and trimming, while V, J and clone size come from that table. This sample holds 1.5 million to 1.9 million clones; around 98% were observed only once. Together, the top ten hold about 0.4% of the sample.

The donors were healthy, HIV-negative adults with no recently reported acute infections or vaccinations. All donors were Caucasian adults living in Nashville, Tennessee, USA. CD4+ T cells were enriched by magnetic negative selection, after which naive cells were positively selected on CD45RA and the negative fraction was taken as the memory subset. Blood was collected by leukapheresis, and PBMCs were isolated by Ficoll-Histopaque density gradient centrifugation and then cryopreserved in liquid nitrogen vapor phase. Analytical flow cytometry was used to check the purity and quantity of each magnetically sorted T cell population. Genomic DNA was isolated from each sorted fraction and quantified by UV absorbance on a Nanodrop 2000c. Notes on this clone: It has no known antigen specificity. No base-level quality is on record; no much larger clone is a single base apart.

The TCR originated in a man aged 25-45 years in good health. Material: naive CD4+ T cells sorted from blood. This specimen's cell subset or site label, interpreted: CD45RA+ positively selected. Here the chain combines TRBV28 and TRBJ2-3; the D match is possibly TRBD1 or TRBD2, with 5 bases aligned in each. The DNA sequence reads TGTGCCAGCGCCCCCCCGGGGCGGGCAGATACGCAGTATTTT. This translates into CASAPPGRADTQYF.